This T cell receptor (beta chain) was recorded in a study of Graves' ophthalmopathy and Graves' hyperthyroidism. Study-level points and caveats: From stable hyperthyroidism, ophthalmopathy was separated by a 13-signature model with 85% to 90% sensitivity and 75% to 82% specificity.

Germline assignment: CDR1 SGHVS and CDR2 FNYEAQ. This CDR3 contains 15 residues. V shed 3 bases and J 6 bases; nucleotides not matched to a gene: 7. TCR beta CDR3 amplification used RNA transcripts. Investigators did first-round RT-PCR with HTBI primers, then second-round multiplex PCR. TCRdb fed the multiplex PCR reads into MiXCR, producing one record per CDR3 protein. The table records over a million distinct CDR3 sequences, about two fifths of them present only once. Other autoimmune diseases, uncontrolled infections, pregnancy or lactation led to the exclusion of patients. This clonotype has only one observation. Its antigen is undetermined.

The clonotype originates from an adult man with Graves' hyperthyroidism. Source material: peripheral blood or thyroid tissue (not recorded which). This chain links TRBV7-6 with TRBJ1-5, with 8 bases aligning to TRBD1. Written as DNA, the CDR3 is TGTGCCAGCAGCTTGGGACAGGAGAGGATTCAGCCCCAGCATTTT. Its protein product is CASSLGQERIQPQHF.